A single sample gave rise to the 25 T cell receptor beta chains below, sequenced in a study of blood T cell repertoires in COVID-19. TCRdb's table, derived via immunoSEQ multiplex PCR, lists solely in-frame clones and lacks some. The table lists over 150,000 clones, approximately 90% of them singletons. What was sequenced was peripheral blood. These receptor sequences come from a woman between 65 and 79 years old with COVID-19, enrolled during active disease.

This sequence joins TRBV3-1 (or the pseudogene TRBV3-2) and TRBJ2-7; D perhaps matches TRBD1 (6 bases). Trimming left V 2 bases short and J 6 bases short, with 11 bases between. Germline V gene sequence: CDR1 LGHDT, CDR2 YNNKEL (reference sequence). The CDR3 runs 13 residues. The CDR3 region is CASSQTTGSEQYF. The CDR3 coding sequence is TGTGCCAGCAGCCAAACGACAGGATCCGAGCAGTACTTC.

The chain uses TRBV27 and TRBJ1-2; 11 bases match TRBD1. This CDR3 comprises 14 residues. Germline V lookup: CDR1 MNHEY, CDR2 SMNVEV (reference sequence). V shed 5 bases, J shed 8 bases, and the junction held 7 bases outside the gene matches. The CDR3 region is CASSPGTGGAGYTF. In DNA, the CDR3 is TGTGCCAGCAGTCCCGGGACAGGGGGTGCGGGCTACACCTTC.

The V call is TRBV18, the J call TRBJ1-6, with D perhaps TRBD1 (5 bases). V lost 0 bases to trimming and J lost 4 bases, with 19 bases between them. Germline V lookup: CDR1 KGHSH, CDR2 LQKENI. The CDR3 is 19 residues long. CDR3 DNA sequence: TGTGCCAGCTCACCACCGTCTAGAGTACCAGGGACTTATAATTCACCCCTCCACTTT. Amino acid sequence: CASSPPSRVPGTYNSPLHF.

The chain carries TRBV18 and TRBJ2-3; 7 bases map to TRBD2. This CDR3 is 15 amino acids long. Germline V gene sequence: CDR1 KGHSH, CDR2 LQKENI. V shed 6 bases and J 0 bases; nucleotides not matched to a gene: 6. CDR3 DNA sequence: TGTGCCAGCTCGCAACTAGCGTCTAGCACAGATACGCAGTATTTT. As protein: CASSQLASSTDTQYF.

V gene TRBV29-1 combines with J gene TRBJ2-2; possible D gene TRBD1, 7 bases. The CDR3 consists of 13 residues. The V end was cut by 8 bases, the J end by 4 bases, with 14 bases between. The germline gives CDR1 SQVTM, CDR2 ANQGSEA. The CDR3 sequence is CSTYRGLTGELFF. DNA of the CDR3: TGCAGCACCTACAGGGGACTCACCGGGGAGCTGTTTTTT.

The chain employs TRBV15 and TRBJ2-7; tentative D call: TRBD2 (5 bases). The CDR3 totals 14 residues. CDR1 LNHNV and CDR2 YYDKDF come from the germline V gene (reference sequence). V lost 5 bases to trimming and J lost 0 bases, with 11 bases between them. CDR3: CATSPRLNSYEQYF. CDR3 bases: TGTGCCACCAGCCCACGACTAAACTCCTACGAGCAGTACTTC.

V and J are TRBV7-2 and TRBJ2-1; perhaps TRBD1 as D (6 bases). The CDR3 is made up of 15 amino acids. The ends were cut back, 3 bases at V and 0 bases at J, with 9 bases in the middle. Germline values: CDR1 SGHTA, CDR2 FQGNSA. The CDR3 sequence: CASSFQGISYNEQFF. Written as DNA, the CDR3 is TGTGCCAGCAGCTTCCAGGGGATCTCCTACAATGAGCAGTTCTTC.

In DNA form, the CDR3 reads TGCGCCAGCAGTCCCGGGACAGGGGGTTCAAATGAGCAGTTCTTC. This gives the protein CASSPGTGGSNEQFF. The J gene is TRBJ2-1, the V gene TRBV4-1; TRBD1 matches 11 bases. Germline V gives CDR1 MGHRA, CDR2 YSYEKL. The length of the CDR3 is 15 residues. V gave up 6 bases and J gave up 7 bases; unmatched junction bases: 8.

The chain uses TRBV10-3 and TRBJ2-2; tentative D call: TRBD2 (5 bases). Germline CDR1 and CDR2: ENHRY and SYGVKD. This CDR3 has 15 amino acids. Trimming removed 11 bases from V and 1 base from J, with 17 bases in between. Written as DNA, the CDR3 is TGTGCCTCCGGGATGGGCGGAGAGAACACCGGGGAGCTGTTTTTT. Translated, it gives CASGMGGENTGELFF.

The V call is TRBV30, the J call TRBJ2-5; 7 bases match TRBD1. Germline CDR1 reads GTSNPN; CDR2 reads SVGIG (reference sequence). Trimming removed 0 bases from V and 8 bases from J; junction bases left unmatched: 6. The CDR3 spans 13 residues. This chain's CDR3 is CAWSVQGLETQYF. DNA for the CDR3: TGTGCCTGGAGTGTACAGGGGCTGGAAACCCAGTACTTC.

The chain has TRBV3-1 (or the pseudogene TRBV3-2) and TRBJ2-7; D might be TRBD1 (6 bases). The germline CDR1 and CDR2 sequences are LGHDT and YNNKEL (reference sequence). This CDR3 is built from 14 residues. V was clipped by 4 bases and J by 3 bases, with 13 bases between them. CDR3 residues: CASSRRIQGYEQYF. In DNA form, the CDR3 reads TGTGCCAGCAGCCGCAGAATACAGGGCTACGAGCAGTACTTC.

The chain recombines TRBV3-1 (or the pseudogene TRBV3-2) with TRBJ1-6; 8 bases are a match to TRBD1. Germline trimming cut 2 bases from V and 7 bases from J; bases unmatched to any gene: 13. In germline, CDR1 is LGHDT, CDR2 YNNKEL (reference sequence). This CDR3 region has 18 residues. The CDR3 nucleotides are TGTGCCAGCAGCCAAATTCTGCAGGGGGCGGCGGGCAATTCACCCCTCCACTTT. Its protein is CASSQILQGAAGNSPLHF.

This clone was detected only a few times. The chain combines TRBV14 with TRBJ2-7; D perhaps matches TRBD2 (5 bases). The CDR3 runs to 11 residues. Germline CDR1 and CDR2: SGHDN and FVKESK. V was clipped by 5 bases and J by 6 bases, with 8 bases between them. This chain's CDR3 is CASSIGSEQYF. The CDR3 nucleotides read TGTGCCAGCAGCATAGGGAGCGAGCAGTACTTC. Full variable domain (outside the CDR3, taken from reference TRBV14 and TRBJ2-7): EAGVTQFPSHSVIEKGQTVTLRCDPISGHDNLYWYRRVMGKEIKFLLHFVKESKQDESGMPNNRFLAERTGGTYSTLKVQPAELEDSGVYFCASSIGSEQYFGPGTRLTVT.

The J gene is TRBJ1-2, the V gene TRBV19; D is possibly TRBD1 (5 bases). V dropped 7 bases and J dropped 7 bases, with 16 bases sitting between them. Germline V lookup: CDR1 LNHDA, CDR2 SQIVND (reference sequence). The CDR3 has 13 amino acids. This chain's CDR3 is CASTGPRVVGYTF. CDR3 coding DNA: TGTGCCAGTACCGGGCCCAGGGTGGTTGGCTACACCTTC.

The chain joins TRBV18 to TRBJ2-1; the match to TRBD2 covers 8 bases. CDR1 is KGHSH, CDR2 LQKENI, per germline. This CDR3 comprises 17 residues. V lost 2 bases to trimming and J lost 1 base; unmatched junction nucleotides: 7. The chain's CDR3 is CASSPWSAGGSYNEQFF. CDR3 coding DNA: TGTGCCAGCTCACCATGGAGCGCGGGGGGTTCCTACAATGAGCAGTTCTTC.

The chain combines TRBV6-1 with TRBJ1-5; TRBD1 might be the D (6 bases). Germline CDR1 and CDR2: MNHNS and SASEGT. Trimming took off 1 base at V and 7 bases at J, with 17 bases between the two ends. The CDR3 runs to 16 residues. The CDR3 spells CASSEVYRAYGQPQHF. The CDR3 nucleotides are TGTGCCAGCAGTGAAGTGTACAGGGCGTATGGGCAGCCCCAGCATTTT.

The chain couples TRBV12-3 or TRBV12-4 to TRBJ1-1; weak D call: TRBD1 (5 bases). CDR3 length equals 13 residues. V was shortened by 4 bases and J by 8 bases, with 14 bases between the two germline ends. Here the CDR3 reads CASSSQEYGEAFF. The CDR3 DNA reads TGTGCCAGCAGTTCACAGGAATATGGGGAAGCTTTCTTT.

This chain links TRBV2 with TRBJ2-1; possible D gene TRBD2, 5 bases. The germline V and J ends were trimmed by 4 bases and 3 bases, with 13 bases remaining between them. Germline V lookup: CDR1 SNHLY, CDR2 FYNNEI. CDR3 length equals 15 residues. CDR3 DNA sequence: TGTGCCAGCAGTGCGAGGGAATCAGGCTACAATGAGCAGTTCTTC. As protein: CASSARESGYNEQFF.

The chain couples TRBV30 to TRBJ2-7, with 9 bases that match TRBD1. CDR3 length: 14 residues. Germline V lookup: CDR1 GTSNPN, CDR2 SVGIG (reference sequence). Trimming at V came to 4 bases and at J to 6 bases, leaving 10 bases not matched to a gene. The CDR3 DNA follows: TGTGCCTGGAATAGGGGACAGGGTTTGGGCGAGCAGTACTTC. This gives the protein CAWNRGQGLGEQYF.

The genes are TRBV11-2 and TRBJ2-5; 10 bases match TRBD2. Per the germline V gene, CDR1 is SGHAT and CDR2 is FQNNGV. Unmatched junction bases numbered 8, after V lost 1 base and J lost 3 bases. The CDR3 consists of 17 residues. The CDR3 region has the DNA TGTGCCAGCAGCTTAGCCGGACTAGCGGATTTAGAAGAGACCCAGTACTTC. Translated, it gives CASSLAGLADLEETQYF.

The chain carries TRBV7-9 and TRBJ1-6; perhaps TRBD1 as D (5 bases). CDR1 SEHNR and CDR2 FQNEAQ come from the germline V gene (reference sequence). The CDR3 has 16 residues. V dropped 2 bases and J dropped 9 bases, with 17 bases sitting between them. This CDR3 is CASSLKGLVLFSPLHF. The CDR3, as DNA: TGTGCCAGCAGCTTAAAGGGGCTAGTTTTGTTTTCACCCCTCCACTTT.

In its sample, this clone was seen a few times. This sequence joins TRBV27 and TRBJ1-4; TRBD1 is a possible D gene (5 bases). This CDR3 region has 15 residues. V was trimmed by 5 bases and J by 4 bases, leaving 14 bases between them. Germline V CDR1 and CDR2: MNHEY, SMNVEV (reference sequence). The DNA of the CDR3 is TGTGCCAGCAGTCCCCGGGGGGACTATAATGAAAAACTGTTTTTT. Its translation is CASSPRGDYNEKLFF.

The chain joins TRBV18 to TRBJ1-5; tentatively, D is TRBD1 (5 bases). V was cut by 6 bases and J by 7 bases, with 19 bases left in between. The CDR3 is 15 amino acids. From germline, CDR1 is KGHSH and CDR2 LQKENI. The CDR3 is CASSRTGGVEQPQHF. CDR3 coding DNA: TGTGCCAGCTCCCGTACGGGGGGGGTAGAACAGCCCCAGCATTTT.

The chain carries TRBV5-4 and TRBJ1-1; 7 bases map to TRBD1. J was trimmed by 5 bases and V by 0 bases; bases with no gene match: 1. Germline loops: CDR1 SGHNT, CDR2 YYREEE (reference sequence). This CDR3 has 13 residues. In nucleotides, the CDR3 is TGTGCCAGCAGCTTGGACAGGGGAACTGAAGCTTTCTTT. This translates into CASSLDRGTEAFF.

V is TRBV6-1 and J is TRBJ1-3; D is uncertain. The CDR3 runs to 13 residues. V lost 1 base and J 4 bases, leaving 5 bases between the germline ends. Germline V gene sequence: CDR1 MNHNS, CDR2 SASEGT. Here the CDR3 DNA reads TGTGCCAGCAGTGAAGAGGAGGGAAACACCATATATTTT. Translated, it gives CASSEEEGNTIYF.